Below, one T cell receptor (beta chain) is given with its context. The antigen is undetermined. Germline CDR1 is SGHAT and CDR2 is FQNNGV. Trimming cost V 6 bases and J 4 bases; bases outside gene matches: 8. The CDR3 spans 15 residues. The sample originates from a study of cytomegalovirus exposure and HLA in healthy donors. Overall study: HLA-typed donors were the source of around 80 million unique TCRs, which an early data release held. Study-wide results and limits: In a later analysis, TCR beta V- and J-gene trimming was associated with a missense DCLRE1C variant. The study carried out a later analysis of TCR beta sequences. It associated some 17,000 of them with specific HLA alleles at a false discovery rate of 0.05. Earlier analysis looked at TCR beta V segments, and most were productive about 87% or about 30% of the time.

The PCR contained 60 Vbeta and 13 Jbeta primers. The repertoire was sequenced with immunoSEQ multiplex PCR; TCRdb's copy has only in-frame clones and lacks some. The sample lists approximately 240,000 clones, about four fifths occurring once. Source material: PBMCs. The clonotype originates from a woman between 35 and 50 years old in good health and CMV-seropositive. V and J are TRBV11-2 and TRBJ2-1; 8 nucleotides line up with TRBD2. Here the CDR3 DNA reads TGTGCCAGCAGAAACCCGGGGGGGCGGTACAATGAGCAGTTCTTC. It specifies CASRNPGGRYNEQFF.